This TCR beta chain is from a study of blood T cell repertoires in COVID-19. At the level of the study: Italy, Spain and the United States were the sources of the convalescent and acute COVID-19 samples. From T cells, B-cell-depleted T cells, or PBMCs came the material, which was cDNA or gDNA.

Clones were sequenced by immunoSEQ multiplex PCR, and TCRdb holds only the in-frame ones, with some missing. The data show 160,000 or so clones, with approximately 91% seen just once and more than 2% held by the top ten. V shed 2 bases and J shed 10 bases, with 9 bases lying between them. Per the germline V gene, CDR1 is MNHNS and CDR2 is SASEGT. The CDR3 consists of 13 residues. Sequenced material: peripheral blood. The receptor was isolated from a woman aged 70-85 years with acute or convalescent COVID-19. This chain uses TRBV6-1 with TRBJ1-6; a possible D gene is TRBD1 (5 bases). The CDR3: CASSEPGHSPLHF. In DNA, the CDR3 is TGTGCCAGCAGTGAACCAGGGCACTCACCCCTCCACTTT.